Detailed here is one T cell receptor (beta chain). Its antigen is still unknown. Base qualities are not at hand, and no much larger clone is one base apart. The data belong to a study of shared clonotypes between healthy human individuals (dated by TCRdb to the early 2020s). Describing the broader study: Three men and a couple of women, aged 18 to 49 years, made up the cohort. For each donor, CD4 naive and CD4 memory were each given three plates, CD8 naive was given two plates, and CD8 memory was given one plate. The study deeply sequenced blood TCR repertoires of about 5 healthy adults to estimate repertoire size and the extent of clonotype sharing between individuals. Libraries were prepared and TCR repertoires were sequenced by different laboratories using diverse techniques, in order to increase sequencing depth and limit assay-specific biases. Leukapheresis yielded between about 0.85 and 10 billion PBMCs per donor.

What the work shows at the level of the full study, not this receptor alone: Sharing across several donors was observed for roughly 5.4% of naive CD4, 3% to 3.5% of naive CD8, about 2.3% of memory CD4, and about 0.39% of memory CD8 clonotypes. Based on pairwise subsampling, the degree of clonotype sharing among donors was expected to be affected by sequencing depth. Rarefaction of sorted-subset datasets indicated incomplete sequencing despite the large sequencing depth. Compared with non-shared clonotypes, clonotypes shared by all four sorted-subset donors had higher generation probabilities. Sampling was limited to blood, and TCR repertoires in tissue likely differ from TCR repertoires in blood. Naive subsets generally had larger estimated clonotype richness than memory subsets. The genetic and exposure-history diversity represented was limited by the small number of donors.

From the cysteine up to the phenylalanine, the CDR3 has a length of 14 residues. Just the 42-base CDR3 DNA is kept, in frame starting at base 1. CDR1 and CDR2 (LNHDA, SQIVND) derive from the germline V gene (reference sequence). After removal of 4 bases from V and 6 bases from J, the junction retains 4 bases not matched to a gene. Healthy HIV-negative adults with no recently reported acute infections or vaccinations were included as donors. Every donor was a Caucasian adult living in Nashville, Tennessee, USA. Magnetic negative selection was used to enrich CD4+ T cells, after which naive cells were positively selected on CD45RA and the negative fraction became the memory subset. After blood collection by leukapheresis, PBMCs were isolated using Ficoll-Histopaque density gradient centrifugation and then cryopreserved in the vapor phase of liquid nitrogen. Purity and quantity of every magnetically sorted T cell population were checked by analytical flow cytometry. Genomic DNA was isolated from every sorted fraction and measured by UV absorbance on a Nanodrop 2000c.

TCR CDR3 regions were amplified from genomic DNA by multiplex PCR using the deep immunoSEQ assay. Extracted genomic DNA from each cell subset was spread evenly across all wells of several immunoSEQ 96-well plates, with each plate serving as a replicate. For sorted subsets, roughly 200 ng of genomic DNA, equivalent to some 33,000 T cell genomes, went into each replicate PCR. Purified libraries were quantified with a Qubit 3.0 fluorometer, sized on a Bioanalyzer 2100, and re-quantified with the KAPA Library Quantification kit. Every immunoSEQ 96-well plate was sequenced on a dedicated single-read 150-cycle Illumina NextSeq 550 flow cell. Concerning the study's data processing: The immunoSEQ output contained only junctional sequences without quality scores, so filtering could not match that applied to full-length reads. Sequences were annotated with PyIR, a Python wrapper for IgBLAST v1.9, using IMGT germline references to assign V/J genes and CDR3. Reads with weak V/J assignments (E-value above 1e-6), missing CDR3, stop codons, out-of-frame junctions, or ambiguous translated residues were removed. V3J clonotypes were defined as sequences sharing the same inferred V gene, J gene, and CDR3 amino acid sequence. To compute the percentage overlap between repertoires, the number of shared unique clonotypes was divided by the size of the smaller repertoire. RTK rarefaction, the Chao1 estimator, and Recon v2.1 estimates of unobserved clonotypes were used to assess repertoire richness. OLGA was used to compute generation probabilities for all TCRbeta clonotypes that the gDNA method yielded from a handful of donors. In its TCRdb copy, this immuneACCESS table keeps in-frame sequences only and misses some clones. Where compared with another copy, unresolved V genes explain less than half of these, and the others have no known cause. V and J calls plus clone size are reproduced from that table; the DNA served to infer D and trimming. The sample table shows about 2,500,000 clones, and roughly nine tenths are seen once. Around 0.14% of the sample is taken by the ten largest.

This TCR was recovered from a man between 18 and 35 years old in good health. Sequencing was performed on naive CD4+ T cells sorted from blood. Reading the label with the study, this specimen's cell subset or site is: CD45RA+ positively selected. This receptor chain uses TRBV19 and TRBJ1-5, and 9 junction bases match TRBD1. The nucleotide sequence reads TGTGCCAGTAGTACACAGGGGGCTGGTCAGCCCCAGCATTTT. This sequence encodes CASSTQGAGQPQHF.